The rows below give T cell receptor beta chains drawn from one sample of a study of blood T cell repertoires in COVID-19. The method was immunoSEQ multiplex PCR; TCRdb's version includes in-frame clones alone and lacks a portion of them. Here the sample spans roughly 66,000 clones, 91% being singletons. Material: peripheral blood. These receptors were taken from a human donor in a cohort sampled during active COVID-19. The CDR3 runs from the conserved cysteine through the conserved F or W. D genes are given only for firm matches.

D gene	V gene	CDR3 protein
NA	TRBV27	CASSLSLNNEQFF
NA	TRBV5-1	CASSGPGHSTDTQYF
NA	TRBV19	CASSIVEGGKNTIYF
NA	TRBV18	CASSPRTLQETQYF
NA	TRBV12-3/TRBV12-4	CASSDRQERGYTF
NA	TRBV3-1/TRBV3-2	CASSQGVTPIGYTF
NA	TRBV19	CASQGNKGYTF
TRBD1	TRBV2	CASSGDRPYEQYF
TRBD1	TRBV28	CASTTRTGTLPDTQYF
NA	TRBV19	CASSIALRADEQFF
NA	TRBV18	CASSPQANRVGTQYF
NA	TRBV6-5	CASSYSTGYTDTQYF
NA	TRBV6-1	CASSEVGGRGEAFF
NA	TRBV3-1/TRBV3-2	CASRASGTPANEQFF
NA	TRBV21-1	CASSKGVAGRRNEQFF
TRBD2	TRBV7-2	CASSLSGLPGGRDTQYF
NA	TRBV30	CAWSLAQETQYF
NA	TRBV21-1	CASTPGHPSYEQYF
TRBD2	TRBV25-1	CASSDPGQWEGETQYF
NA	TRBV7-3	CASSLESTTNTEAFF
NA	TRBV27	CASSLWTTGELFF
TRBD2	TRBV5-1	CASSTGGALGETQYF
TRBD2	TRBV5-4	CASSFGGLAGGPGELFF
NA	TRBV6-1	CASSEGGALTNEKLFF
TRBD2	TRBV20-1	CSASLAGVLEQYF
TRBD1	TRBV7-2	CASSARLRTGGMRRELFF
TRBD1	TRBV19	CASSIRTGGRGGTGELFF
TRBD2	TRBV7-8	CASSLEGLAVRNTQYF
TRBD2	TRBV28	CASSQTGTSGYNEQFF
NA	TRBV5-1	CASSSSPGTDTQYF
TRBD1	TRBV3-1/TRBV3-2	CASSQVARGSTEAFF
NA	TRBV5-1	CASTILTASRTGELFF
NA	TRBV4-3	CASSQVLWAGVNYGYTF
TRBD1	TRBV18	CASSRLTGGEVGYTF
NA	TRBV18	CASSPAQVNTDTQYF
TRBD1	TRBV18	CASSPLTGDATEAFF
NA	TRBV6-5	CASSYSDTSSGNTIYF
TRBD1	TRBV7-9	CASTSSGAGGNTEAFF
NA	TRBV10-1	CASSESSVMNTEAFF
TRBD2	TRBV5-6	CASAHSGVLNHGELFF
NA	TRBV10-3	CAISVQGGYTF
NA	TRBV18	CASSQQGIGEQFF
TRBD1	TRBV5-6	CASSSGTGVVNSPLHF